This T cell receptor (beta chain) was captured in a study of regulatory T cells in long-lasting Graves disease. The time point is: newly diagnosed GD, antithyroid drugs for less than 3 months. PBMC-derived RNA was used for the TCR library. HTBI primers from iRepertoire and Arm-PCR of CDR3 regions yielded the TCR beta libraries. Each CDR3 protein gets one entry after TCRdb re-called the multiplex PCR reads with MiXCR. The sample contains under 450,000 distinct CDR3 sequences, 15% to 20% of which appear only once. The CDR3 is 16 amino acids. V was pared by 2 bases and J by 3 bases, with 7 bases of the junction left unmatched. Germline V gene lookup returns CDR1 SGHRS and CDR2 YFSETQ. This clonotype appeared a few times. These sequences were also reported in another study, on T cells in Graves' hyperthyroidism and ophthalmopathy.

The sample here was peripheral blood mononuclear cells (PBMCs), taken at new diagnosis, from a patient treated with antithyroid drugs. The TCR was taken from a woman under 30 with Graves disease. The V and J genes are TRBV5-1 and TRBJ2-1; TRBD2 matches at 8 bases. CDR3 coding DNA: TGCGCCAGCAGCTTTATAGCGGGGACGAGCTACAATGAGCAGTTCTTC. Translated: CASSFIAGTSYNEQFF.